This TCR beta chain was sequenced for a study of blood T cell repertoires in COVID-19. The overall study: Some COVID-19 samples were acute and others convalescent; all came from the United States, Italy and Spain.

Cohorts were assigned according to the clinical history that participants reported. The data were produced by immunoSEQ multiplex PCR, yet TCRdb's version contains in-frame clones alone and is incomplete. The sample yields about 160,000 clones, 75% to 90% seen once. Trimming took 0 bases from V and 5 from J; bases not matched to a gene: 2. Germline assignment: CDR1 SGHDT and CDR2 YYEEEE. The CDR3 is made up of 15 amino acids. The chain recombines TRBV5-6 with TRBJ1-6; 7 nucleotides line up with TRBD1. This clonotype was sampled from a woman in her sixties or seventies who had recovered from COVID-19. The sample was PBMCs or T cells enriched from blood (not recorded which). CDR3 protein: CASSLVQGDNSPLHF. For the CDR3, the DNA is TGTGCCAGCAGCTTGGTTCAGGGGGATAATTCACCCCTCCACTTT.